The 11 T cell receptor beta chains below all came from one sample that was sequenced in a study of blood T cell repertoires in COVID-19. Sequencing was performed with immunoSEQ multiplex PCR; in TCRdb, only in-frame clones are kept and a portion is missing. Counted here are about 190,000 clones, about four fifths occurring once; the ten biggest clones make up about 6.9%. Sequenced material: peripheral blood. The receptors stem from a man aged 55 to 69 with acute or convalescent COVID-19.

This chain uses TRBV6-2 or TRBV6-3 with TRBJ1-1; TRBD1 agrees at 7 bases. The J segment lost 1 base and the V segment lost 5 bases, leaving 7 bases of the junction unmatched. Germline V gives CDR1 MNHEY, CDR2 SVGEGT. The CDR3 extends over 15 amino acids. Written as DNA, the CDR3 is TGTGCCAGCAGTCGTCCGACAGGGAGGAACACTGAAGCTTTCTTT. It translates to CASSRPTGRNTEAFF.

This clone was counted only a few times. The rearrangement links TRBV14 to TRBJ1-3, with D uncertain. V was trimmed by 0 bases and J by 3 bases, leaving 9 bases between them. Germline lookup yields CDR1 SGHDN and CDR2 FVKESK. This CDR3 has 15 residues. DNA of the CDR3: TGTGCCAGCAGCCAAGATCGGGTATTTGGAAACACCATATATTTT. It yields the protein CASSQDRVFGNTIYF.

The chain couples TRBV15 to TRBJ2-5, with a weak D call TRBD2 (5 bases). The germline V gene has CDR1 LNHNV and CDR2 YYDKDF (reference sequence). V lost 1 base to trimming and J lost 5 bases, with 11 bases between them. The CDR3 is made up of 14 amino acids. This CDR3 is CATSRGSSRETQYF. The CDR3 nucleotides read TGTGCCACCAGCAGAGGGTCTAGCAGGGAGACCCAGTACTTC. The full variable domain, with the rest looked up from reference TRBV15 and TRBJ2-5, is DAMVIQNPRYQVTQFGKPVTLSCSQTLNHNVMYWYQQKSSQAPKLLFHYYDKDFNNEADTPDNFQSRRPNTSFCFLDIRSPGLGDTAMYLCATSRGSSRETQYFGPGTRLLVL.

The chain has TRBV7-2 and TRBJ1-1; D remains ambiguous. The CDR3 covers 15 residues. V lost 1 base, J lost 1 base, and 10 bases lay in between. Germline V gene sequence: CDR1 SGHTA, CDR2 FQGNSA. CDR3 residues: CASSLGAVPNTEAFF. Written as DNA, the CDR3 is TGTGCCAGCAGCTTAGGGGCCGTTCCGAACACTGAAGCTTTCTTT.

In its sample, this clone was seen once. V usage is TRBV6-5 and J usage is TRBJ1-4, with D perhaps matching TRBD1 (5 bases). Germline CDR1 reads MNHEY; CDR2 reads SVGAGI. The CDR3 is 15 amino acids. The V end was cut by 7 bases, the J end by 6 bases, with 18 bases between. As DNA, the CDR3 is TGTGCCAGCAAAAATAACTGGGGCGGTGATGAAAAACTGTTTTTT. It specifies CASKNNWGGDEKLFF.

This clone was seen only once. The rearrangement joins TRBV7-2 to TRBJ2-7, with a tentative D call TRBD2 (5 bases). Per the germline V gene, CDR1 is SGHTA and CDR2 is FQGNSA. The CDR3 has 12 amino acids. The V gene lost 5 bases and the J gene lost 9 bases, with 14 bases spanning the gap. For the CDR3, the DNA is TGTGCCAGCAGCCCCGCTTCTCGGGGGCAGTACTTC. The encoded protein is CASSPASRGQYF.

As to this clone: One end of the junction fails to match germline, which may point to a read error. Other nucleotide sequences from this sample produce the same CDR3. This chain joins TRBV2 and TRBJ1-5; 12 bases map to TRBD1. Germline values: CDR1 SNHLY, CDR2 FYNNEI. This CDR3 is 14 amino acids long. The DNA of the CDR3 is TGTGCCAGCTCCGGGACAGGGGGCAACCAGCCCCAGCATTTT. It specifies CASSGTGGNQPQHF.

This clone was seen more than once but under ten times. The CDR3 coding sequence is TGCGCCAGCAGTCAATCGAACCCAGGGGACCGCTCTGGGGCCAACGTCCTGACTTCCAACGTCCTGACTTTC. It codes for CASSQSNPGDRSGANVLTSNVLTF. The J gene is TRBJ2-6, the V gene TRBV23-1, with D possibly matching TRBD1 (6 bases). TRBV23-1 is an ORF for which the function is uncertain. Trimming stripped 0 bases from V and 8 bases from J, with 38 bases between. This CDR3 has 24 residues.

The chain is built from TRBV9 and TRBJ1-2; tentative D call: TRBD1 (6 bases). The germline gives CDR1 SGDLS, CDR2 YYNGEE. V lost 2 bases to trimming and J lost 8 bases, with 10 bases between them. The CDR3 is 12 residues long. CDR3 amino acids: CASSVSQGGYTF. The CDR3 DNA is TGTGCCAGCAGCGTTAGTCAGGGGGGCTACACCTTC.

This clone was counted once. The CDR3 coding sequence is TGTGCCAGCAGCCAAGATTGGGTCGTCGGAGGCAATCAGCCCCAGCATTTT. This gives the protein CASSQDWVVGGNQPQHF. The chain carries TRBV4-2 and TRBJ1-5; no clear D. The CDR3 has 17 amino acids. With 0 bases removed from V and 2 bases from J, the gap between germline ends came to 14 bases. Germline V gives CDR1 LGHNA, CDR2 YNFKEQ.

V is TRBV3-1 (or the pseudogene TRBV3-2) and J is TRBJ1-2, with D possibly matching TRBD1 (5 bases). CDR1 and CDR2 from the germline V gene are LGHDT and YNNKEL (reference sequence). Trimming took 2 bases from V and 3 from J, leaving 13 bases between them. This CDR3 spans 15 amino acids. CDR3 region: CASSQRGTGDYGYTF. The DNA of the CDR3 is TGTGCCAGCAGCCAAAGGGGCACAGGAGACTATGGCTACACCTTC.